The next 20 T cell receptor beta chains were all read from a single sample in a study of T-cell reconstitution after alpha-beta-depleted transplantation in children. A TCRbeta library incorporating unique molecular identifiers was prepared. Each CDR3 protein gets one entry after TCRdb re-called the PCR reads with MiXCR. The sample includes 130,000 to 150,000 distinct CDR3 sequences, around 8.8% of them seen just once. Sequencing used PBMCs, mostly from graft donor cells, obtained 180 days after TCRalphabeta/CD19-depleted stem cell transplant. The receptors were sampled from a female patient between 2 and 15 years old who had a stem cell transplant for congenital amegakaryocytic thrombocytopenia, so the T cells may come from the graft donor.

The chain carries TRBV20-1 and TRBJ2-6; D call uncertain. CDR1 and CDR2 (germline): DFQATT, SNEGSKA (reference sequence). The V and J ends lost 3 bases and 0 bases respectively, with 9 bases between them. The CDR3 has 15 residues. The CDR3 DNA is TGCAGTGCTAGGGACGTCAGCTCTGGGGCCAACGTCCTGACTTTC. It is translated as CSARDVSSGANVLTF.

This clonotype was seen repeatedly, ten times or more. The J gene is TRBJ1-4, the V gene TRBV27; D is possibly TRBD1 (5 bases). Germline V gene sequence: CDR1 MNHEY, CDR2 SMNVEV (reference sequence). This CDR3 has 16 amino acids. Trimming shortened V by 0 bases and J by 4 bases, and 12 bases separated the two germline ends. The CDR3 loop reads CASSLSYGQLNEKLFF. CDR3 in DNA: TGTGCCAGCAGTTTATCGTACGGACAACTTAATGAAAAACTGTTTTTT.

On this clonotype: A much larger clone sits a single nucleotide away, making a read error possible. V and J are TRBV7-8 and TRBJ2-7, with D possibly TRBD2 on 6 matching bases. This CDR3 contains 15 residues. Germline values: CDR1 SGHVS, CDR2 FQNEAQ. The CDR3 DNA reads TGTGCCAGCCGCTTAGGGCCCGGCGGGATCTACGAGCAGTACTTC. It is translated as CASRLGPGGIYEQYF.

This clonotype was detected a few times. This chain uses TRBV5-1 with TRBJ1-2, with D possibly matching TRBD1 (5 bases). The germline V gene has CDR1 SGHRS and CDR2 YFSETQ. The CDR3 loop spans 13 amino acids. V was shortened by 0 bases and J by 5 bases, with 8 bases between the two germline ends. CDR3 in amino acids: CASSLDWGYGYTF. In DNA, the CDR3 is TGCGCCAGCAGCTTGGATTGGGGGTATGGCTACACCTTC.

This clonotype was detected many times. J is TRBJ2-3 and V is TRBV9; TRBD1 aligns across 8 bases. This CDR3 is built from 16 residues. The J segment lost 6 bases and the V segment lost 4 bases, leaving 13 bases of the junction unmatched. Germline lookup yields CDR1 SGDLS and CDR2 YYNGEE. The CDR3 coding sequence is TGTGCCAGCAGCATTCCGGGACAGGAGCCGTCGGATACGCAGTATTTT. Protein: CASSIPGQEPSDTQYF.

This clonotype occurred many times. This rearrangement joins TRBV11-2 to TRBJ2-2; D is unclear. CDR3 length: 14 residues. V lost 6 bases, J lost 1 base, and 9 bases lay in between. Germline V lookup: CDR1 SGHAT, CDR2 FQNNGV. CDR3 sequence: CASSLGLNTGELFF. The CDR3 DNA reads as TGTGCCAGCAGTCTTGGTCTGAACACCGGGGAGCTGTTTTTT.

This clonotype showed up many times. The V gene is TRBV7-6, the J gene TRBJ2-2, with D possibly matching TRBD1 (6 bases). Germline CDR1 and CDR2: SGHVS and FNYEAQ. V was pared by 6 bases and J by 0 bases, with 8 bases between. CDR3 length: 14 amino acids. CDR3 residues: CASSRTANTGELFF. Here the CDR3 DNA reads TGTGCCAGCAGTCGGACAGCGAACACCGGGGAGCTGTTTTTT.

The V gene is TRBV7-2, the J gene TRBJ1-6, with D possibly TRBD1 on 6 matching bases. The germline gives CDR1 SGHTA, CDR2 FQGNSA. V dropped 5 bases and J dropped 9 bases, with 20 bases sitting between them. This CDR3 comprises 16 residues. The CDR3 is CASSPGQPKRGSPLHF. The DNA for the CDR3 is TGTGCCAGCAGCCCAGGACAGCCCAAAAGAGGTTCACCCCTCCACTTT.

This clonotype has ten or more counts. The chain combines TRBV24-1 with TRBJ1-5; the D is unclear. CDR1 and CDR2 from the germline V gene are KGHDR and SFDVKD. V was trimmed by 5 bases and J by 8 bases, leaving 9 bases between them. This CDR3 spans 12 amino acids. The CDR3 nucleotides read TGTGCCACCAGTGCTCCGGGTAAGCCCCAGCATTTT. It translates to CATSAPGKPQHF.

Ten or more counts support this clonotype. V gene TRBV27 combines with J gene TRBJ2-2, with 7 nucleotides matching TRBD2. Germline-derived CDR1 and CDR2 are MNHEY and SMNVEV (reference sequence). V lost 7 bases to trimming and J lost 4 bases; unmatched junction nucleotides: 9. The CDR3 extends over 15 amino acids. CDR3: CASKARTSITGELFF. CDR3 sequence (DNA): TGTGCCAGCAAGGCTAGGACTAGTATCACCGGGGAGCTGTTTTTT.

This clonotype was counted at least ten times. The rearrangement uses TRBV5-1 and TRBJ1-1, with D possibly matching TRBD1 (5 bases). Germline V lookup: CDR1 SGHRS, CDR2 YFSETQ. CDR3 length: 15 amino acids. V was pared by 4 bases and J by 2 bases, with 15 bases between. The CDR3 coding sequence is TGCGCCAGCAGCCCGTGGTCGACAGTTAACACTGAAGCTTTCTTT. This gives the protein CASSPWSTVNTEAFF.

This clonotype has only a few counts. The rearrangement links TRBV7-2 to TRBJ1-1, with D maybe TRBD1 (6 bases). Per germline, CDR1 SGHTA and CDR2 FQGNSA. The CDR3 extends over 14 amino acids. Between the trimmed V and J ends, which lost 0 bases and 10 bases, there was a span of 15 bases. The CDR3 DNA is TGTGCCAGCAGCTTAGCCGTGCAGGGGCCTCGAGCTTTCTTT. This sequence encodes CASSLAVQGPRAFF.

Many counts were recorded for this clonotype. The rearrangement links TRBV10-3 to TRBJ2-7; TRBD1 might be the D (5 bases). Trimming pared 2 bases from V and 2 bases from J, leaving 10 bases between. The CDR3 totals 14 residues. The V gene's germline CDR1 is ENHRY and CDR2 SYGVKD. This CDR3 is CAISEAQATYEQYF. CDR3 nucleotides: TGTGCCATCAGTGAGGCACAGGCGACCTACGAGCAGTACTTC.

This clonotype was seen many times. The rearrangement uses TRBV10-3 and TRBJ2-2, with D unclear. Trimming cost V 7 bases and J 8 bases, with 11 bases left between them. The CDR3 extends over 12 amino acids. Germline V gives CDR1 ENHRY, CDR2 SYGVKD. The CDR3 protein is CAIMGEAGELFF. CDR3 bases: TGTGCCATCATGGGCGAGGCAGGGGAGCTGTTTTTT.

This clonotype occurred many times. This chain connects TRBV20-1 to TRBJ1-1, with D perhaps TRBD1 (6 bases). This CDR3 region has 14 residues. Germline CDR1 is DFQATT and CDR2 is SNEGSKA (reference sequence). Trimming took 2 bases from V and 3 from J, leaving 13 bases between them. The CDR3 protein is CSARLQGGYTEAFF. In DNA form, the CDR3 reads TGCAGTGCTAGATTACAGGGAGGGTACACTGAAGCTTTCTTT.

The sample holds many counts of this clonotype. The chain uses TRBV29-1 and TRBJ2-3, with D tentatively TRBD2 (5 bases). Trimming removed 0 bases from V and 4 bases from J, with 11 bases in between. This CDR3 contains 14 residues. Germline V gene data show CDR1 as SQVTM and CDR2 as ANQGSEA. CDR3 protein: CSVEDPRRADTQYF. The DNA of the CDR3 is TGCAGCGTTGAAGATCCGCGGCGGGCAGATACGCAGTATTTT.

This clonotype was found a few times. The genes are TRBV5-6 and TRBJ2-1; 9 bases fit TRBD2. V shed 4 bases, J shed 9 bases, and the junction held 2 bases outside the gene matches. The CDR3 has 12 residues. Germline CDR1 SGHDT, CDR2 YYEEEE. The CDR3 here is CASSTSGPEQFF. CDR3 DNA sequence: TGTGCCAGCAGCACTAGCGGGCCTGAGCAGTTCTTC.

This clonotype appeared many times. This chain joins TRBV20-1 and TRBJ1-5, with a tentative D call TRBD1 (5 bases). This CDR3 region has 20 residues. Looked up from germline, CDR1 is DFQATT and CDR2 is SNEGSKA (reference sequence). V gave up 0 bases and J gave up 0 bases, with 24 bases separating them. CDR3 sequence: CSARDWGVYTKGASNQPQHF. Here the CDR3 DNA reads TGCAGTGCTAGAGATTGGGGGGTGTACACGAAAGGGGCTAGCAATCAGCCCCAGCATTTT.

The chain is built from TRBV12-3 or TRBV12-4 and TRBJ1-1; D gene ambiguous. With 3 bases removed from V and 2 bases from J, the gap between germline ends came to 16 bases. The CDR3 covers 16 residues. For the CDR3, the DNA is TGTGCCAGCAGTTTTGGTCAGCGAACAAGTAACACTGAAGCTTTCTTT. Translation: CASSFGQRTSNTEAFF.

This clonotype was observed a handful of times. This chain uses TRBV3-1 with TRBJ2-7, with D possibly TRBD2 on 5 matching bases. V lost 8 bases to trimming and J lost 0 bases, with 8 bases between them. The CDR3 is made up of 12 amino acids. Germline CDR1 and CDR2: LGHDT and YNNKEL (reference sequence). This CDR3 reads CASAADSYEQYF. The CDR3 DNA reads TGTGCCAGCGCAGCGGACTCCTACGAGCAGTACTTC.